A single sample gave rise to the 30 T cell receptor beta chains below, sequenced in a study of regulatory dendritic cells for organ transplantation. Profiling relied on immunoSEQ multiplex PCR, and the TCRdb table lists in-frame clones only, not all of them. The data show under 35,000 clones, about four fifths seen once. Sequenced: naive CD8+ T cells from blood. Regarding subset: CD45RA+ naive T cells. Every receptor here comes from a human donor in good health.

The count of this clone is one. The DNA for the CDR3 is TGTGCCAGCAGCTTCAGTACAGATACGCAGTATTTT. Protein product: CASSFSTDTQYF. The V and J genes are TRBV13 and TRBJ2-3, with D unresolved. Germline CDR1 PRHDT, CDR2 FYEKMQ (reference sequence). The CDR3 extends over 12 amino acids. Trimming left V 3 bases short and J 3 bases short, with 4 bases between.

The CDR3 reads CASSLAAQGGAEAFF. The CDR3, as DNA: TGTGCCAGCAGCCTAGCAGCCCAGGGAGGCGCTGAAGCTTTCTTT. This rearrangement joins TRBV27 to TRBJ1-1; D is possibly TRBD1 (5 bases). Germline V lookup: CDR1 MNHEY, CDR2 SMNVEV (reference sequence). CDR3 length: 15 residues. Between the trimmed V and J ends, which lost 6 bases and 6 bases, there was a span of 20 bases.

This rearrangement joins TRBV7-9 to TRBJ2-4, with 9 bases lining up with TRBD1. V lost 4 bases, J lost 2 bases, and 6 bases stayed unmatched. The CDR3 loop spans 16 amino acids. Germline CDR1 SEHNR, CDR2 FQNEAQ (reference sequence). CDR3 loop: CASSSTGGITKNIQYF. CDR3 in DNA: TGTGCCAGCAGCTCTACAGGGGGCATAACCAAAAACATTCAGTACTTC.

V and J are TRBV7-9 and TRBJ1-1; D is unresolved. Trimming pared 5 bases from V and 4 bases from J, leaving 14 bases between. Germline CDR1 is SEHNR and CDR2 is FQNEAQ (reference sequence). The CDR3 covers 14 residues. DNA for the CDR3: TGTGCCAGCAGCCCCCAGGACCGGGGCACTGAAGCTTTCTTT. Its translation is CASSPQDRGTEAFF.

The CDR3 DNA reads TGTGCCAGCATGGGGGGGGAATGGCAGTACTTC. This codes for CASMGGEWQYF. V and J are TRBV2 and TRBJ2-7; TRBD2 matches 7 bases. V was clipped by 7 bases and J by 9 bases; unmatched bases: 6. Germline-derived CDR1 and CDR2 are SNHLY and FYNNEI. CDR3 size: 11 residues. The full variable domain, its missing parts supplied by reference TRBV2 and TRBJ2-7, is EPEVTQTPSHQVTQMGQEVILRCVPISNHLYFYWYRQILGQKVEFLVSFYNNEISEKSEIFDDQFSVERPDGSNFTLKIRSTKLEDSAMYFCASMGGEWQYFGPGTRLTVT.

The chain carries TRBV13 and TRBJ2-7, with 8 bases fitting TRBD1. After removal of 4 bases from V and 4 bases from J, the junction contained 9 bases not matched to a gene. The CDR3 loop spans 15 amino acids. CDR1 and CDR2 from the germline V gene are PRHDT and FYEKMQ (reference sequence). As DNA, the CDR3 is TGTGCCAGCAGCTCCTCCGACAGGGGCGAGTACGAGCAGTACTTC. Translated, it gives CASSSSDRGEYEQYF. The variable domain in full, with the rest retrieved from reference TRBV13 and TRBJ2-7, is AAGVIQSPRHLIKEKRETATLKCYPIPRHDTVYWYQQGPGQDPQFLISFYEKMQSDKGSIPDRFSAQQFSDYHSELNMSSLELGDSALYFCASSSSDRGEYEQYFGPGTRLTVT.

This clone was recorded only once. V gene TRBV25-1 combines with J gene TRBJ1-4; 8 bases line up with TRBD1. V lost 4 bases, J lost 5 bases, and 6 bases stayed unmatched. CDR3 length: 15 amino acids. Germline V CDR1 and CDR2: MGHDK, SYGVNS. The CDR3 DNA sequence: TGTGCCAGCAGTGTTCTACAGGGGGAGAATGAAAAACTGTTTTTT. This encodes CASSVLQGENEKLFF.

The chain links TRBV6-6 to TRBJ2-3, with 7 bases identical to TRBD1. Germline V gene sequence: CDR1 MNHNY, CDR2 SVGAGI (reference sequence). This CDR3 has 15 amino acids. V lost 5 bases and J lost 1; bases outside the gene matches: 6. The chain's CDR3 is CASSVTGYGTDTQYF. The CDR3 nucleotides read TGTGCCAGCAGTGTGACAGGGTATGGCACAGATACGCAGTATTTT.

The genes are TRBV13 and TRBJ2-7, with TRBD1 identical over 8 bases. CDR1 and CDR2 (germline): PRHDT, FYEKMQ (reference sequence). CDR3 size: 15 residues. V shed 1 base, J shed 5 bases, and the junction held 7 bases outside the gene matches. CDR3 residues: CASSLVQGADNEQYF. The DNA of the CDR3 is TGTGCCAGCAGCTTAGTCCAGGGGGCTGACAACGAGCAGTACTTC. Complete variable domain (other parts from reference TRBV13 and TRBJ2-7): AAGVIQSPRHLIKEKRETATLKCYPIPRHDTVYWYQQGPGQDPQFLISFYEKMQSDKGSIPDRFSAQQFSDYHSELNMSSLELGDSALYFCASSLVQGADNEQYFGPGTRLTVT.

The V and J genes are TRBV7-9 and TRBJ1-6; D call uncertain. Trimming took 1 base from V and 4 from J, leaving 8 bases between them. Germline V gene lookup returns CDR1 SEHNR and CDR2 FQNEAQ (reference sequence). The CDR3 spans 15 residues. CDR3 amino acids: CASSLGPTYNSPLHF. For the CDR3, the DNA is TGTGCCAGCAGCTTAGGACCGACTTATAATTCACCCCTCCACTTT.

CDR3 DNA sequence: TGTGCCAGCAGCGGACGACTAGCGGTGGATACGCAGTATTTT. Its translation is CASSGRLAVDTQYF. V is TRBV9 and J is TRBJ2-3, with TRBD2 matching over 9 bases. Per the germline V gene, CDR1 is SGDLS and CDR2 is YYNGEE. This CDR3 has 14 residues. Unmatched junction bases numbered 5, after V lost 3 bases and J lost 6 bases.

The chain couples TRBV5-1 to TRBJ1-1; TRBD1 matches 8 bases. V shed 0 bases, J shed 5 bases, and the junction held 9 bases outside the gene matches. Germline V gene sequence: CDR1 SGHRS, CDR2 YFSETQ. This CDR3 contains 16 residues. CDR3 protein: CASSLADRGRDTEAFF. The CDR3 DNA reads TGCGCCAGCAGCTTGGCCGACAGGGGCCGGGATACTGAAGCTTTCTTT.

The chain employs TRBV6-5 and TRBJ2-1; perhaps TRBD2 as D (7 bases). CDR1 and CDR2 (germline): MNHEY, SVGAGI. The length of the CDR3 is 16 residues. V was cut by 0 bases and J by 2 bases, with 11 bases left in between. CDR3: CASSYSAGAAYNEQFF. DNA for the CDR3: TGTGCCAGCAGTTACTCGGCGGGGGCGGCCTACAATGAGCAGTTCTTC.

V usage is TRBV7-6 and J usage is TRBJ1-3, with a tentative D call TRBD1 (6 bases). The germline V gene has CDR1 SGHVS and CDR2 FNYEAQ. The CDR3 runs to 15 residues. Trimming took 5 bases from V and 0 from J, leaving 11 bases between them. The CDR3 protein is CASSVDSSSGNTIYF. The CDR3 region has the DNA TGTGCCAGCAGCGTGGACAGCAGCTCTGGAAACACCATATATTTT.

This chain joins TRBV10-2 and TRBJ2-5; D is perhaps TRBD2 (6 bases). Trimming took 6 bases from V and 2 from J, leaving 13 bases between them. CDR1 and CDR2 (germline): WSHSY, SAAADI. The length of the CDR3 is 14 residues. The CDR3 nucleotides read TGCGCCAGCAGACACTCCGGGACTCAAGAGACCCAGTACTTC. Amino acid sequence: CASRHSGTQETQYF.

A few counts support this clone. The chain links TRBV6-1 to TRBJ1-1; D is uncertain. Trimming removed 6 bases at V and 3 bases at J, with 8 bases between. Looked up from germline, CDR1 is MNHNS and CDR2 is SASEGT. The CDR3 totals 12 residues. CDR3 coding DNA: TGTGCCAGCAGACAAACGTACACTGAAGCTTTCTTT. The encoded protein is CASRQTYTEAFF.

This clone was seen a single time. V and J are TRBV4-2 and TRBJ1-2, with D perhaps TRBD1 (6 bases). Germline loops: CDR1 LGHNA, CDR2 YNFKEQ. Trimming left V 0 bases short and J 4 bases short, with 12 bases between. This CDR3 spans 15 amino acids. The CDR3 protein is CASSQDQGGVYGYTF. CDR3 bases: TGTGCCAGCAGCCAAGACCAAGGGGGGGTCTATGGCTACACCTTC.

This clone has only a few counts. The chain is built from TRBV2 and TRBJ1-2; 9 nucleotides match TRBD1. Germline CDR1 SNHLY, CDR2 FYNNEI. The J segment lost 8 bases and the V segment lost 7 bases, leaving 11 bases of the junction unmatched. This CDR3 spans 14 amino acids. The CDR3 here is CASITSDRGGGYTF. DNA for the CDR3: TGTGCCAGCATTACTTCGGACAGGGGAGGCGGCTACACCTTC.

The chain is built from TRBV6-5 and TRBJ1-1, with D unclear. Trimming stripped 2 bases from V and 1 base from J, with 11 bases between. From germline, CDR1 is MNHEY and CDR2 SVGAGI. This CDR3 has 15 amino acids. The CDR3 sequence: CASSYSVAGNTEAFF. As DNA, the CDR3 is TGTGCCAGCAGTTACAGTGTGGCAGGGAACACTGAAGCTTTCTTT.

The V and J genes are TRBV12-5 and TRBJ2-7; no definite D call. Germline V lookup: CDR1 LGHNT, CDR2 FRNRAP. This CDR3 region has 13 residues. The V gene lost 7 bases and the J gene lost 0 bases, with 10 bases spanning the gap. CDR3 amino acids: CASAFPSSYEQYF. CDR3 nucleotides: TGTGCTAGTGCGTTTCCCAGCTCCTACGAGCAGTACTTC.

The V call is TRBV7-9, the J call TRBJ1-3, with 8 bases fitting TRBD1. This CDR3 is built from 19 residues. V was pared by 5 bases and J by 0 bases, with 15 bases of the junction left unmatched. Germline V gene lookup returns CDR1 SEHNR and CDR2 FQNEAQ (reference sequence). The CDR3 sequence: CASSLRFTGQDSSGNTIYF. As DNA, the CDR3 is TGTGCCAGCAGCCTCAGATTTACGGGACAGGATTCCTCTGGAAACACCATATATTTT.

The DNA for the CDR3 is TGTGCAAGTCGCTTAGTAGGGACTAGCGAAACCCACGAGCAGTACTTC. Its protein is CASRLVGTSETHEQYF. V is TRBV12-2 and J is TRBJ2-7; the table assigns TRBD2, which was not confirmed against the DNA. TRBV12-2 is listed as a pseudogene. This CDR3 is built from 16 residues.

The CDR3 sequence is CATSNNMGQDYNEQFF. The DNA of the CDR3 is TGTGCCACCAGCAACAACATGGGACAGGACTACAATGAGCAGTTCTTC. This chain connects TRBV15 to TRBJ2-1; TRBD1 aligns across 8 bases. V was pared by 4 bases and J by 3 bases, with 8 bases of the junction left unmatched. The CDR3 is 16 amino acids. From germline, CDR1 is LNHNV and CDR2 YYDKDF (reference sequence). Using reference TRBV15 and TRBJ2-1 for the parts outside the CDR3, the full variable domain is DAMVIQNPRYQVTQFGKPVTLSCSQTLNHNVMYWYQQKSSQAPKLLFHYYDKDFNNEADTPDNFQSRRPNTSFCFLDIRSPGLGDTAMYLCATSNNMGQDYNEQFFGPGTRLTVL.

The rearrangement uses TRBV4-1 and TRBJ2-3, with 11 bases identical to TRBD2. CDR3 length: 17 residues. CDR1 is MGHRA and CDR2 is YSYEKL in the germline V gene. J was trimmed by 3 bases and V by 1 base; bases with no gene match: 6. In DNA form, the CDR3 reads TGCGCCAGCAGCCAAGCTGTAGCGGGGGGGTTGACAGATACGCAGTATTTT. Translating gives CASSQAVAGGLTDTQYF.

This chain joins TRBV14 and TRBJ1-4; no definite D call. The CDR3 consists of 15 residues. Germline V gene sequence: CDR1 SGHDN, CDR2 FVKESK. V was cut by 1 base and J by 8 bases, with 14 bases left in between. The CDR3 loop is CASSQASVIGEKLFF. Here the CDR3 DNA reads TGTGCCAGCAGCCAAGCTAGCGTGATAGGAGAAAAACTGTTTTTT.

The rearrangement uses TRBV2 and TRBJ1-6; possibly TRBD1 for D (6 bases). CDR1 is SNHLY and CDR2 is FYNNEI in the germline V gene. This CDR3 is built from 15 residues. Trimming cost V 10 bases and J 5 bases, with 18 bases left between them. CDR3 protein: CATKGGTGDNSPLHF. CDR3 sequence (DNA): TGTGCCACCAAGGGGGGGACGGGGGATAATTCACCCCTCCACTTT.

The CDR3 region is CATSTWTGAEAFF. The CDR3 DNA sequence: TGTGCCACCAGCACCTGGACAGGGGCTGAAGCTTTCTTT. The chain joins TRBV15 to TRBJ1-1; the match to TRBD1 covers 9 bases. The CDR3 is 13 amino acids. After removal of 4 bases from V and 6 bases from J, the junction contained 3 bases not matched to a gene. CDR1 is LNHNV, CDR2 YYDKDF, per germline (reference sequence).

This rearrangement joins TRBV10-3 to TRBJ2-2; TRBD2 aligns across 11 bases. V lost 6 bases, J lost 0 bases, and 9 bases stayed unmatched. This CDR3 is 18 amino acids long. In germline, CDR1 is ENHRY, CDR2 SYGVKD. The CDR3 DNA reads TGTGCCATCAGCCTGGGACTAGCGGTTGGGACGAACACCGGGGAGCTGTTTTTT. It codes for CAISLGLAVGTNTGELFF.

The count of this clone is one. CDR3 residues: CAIFPGPRGYEQYF. CDR3 in DNA: TGTGCCATCTTCCCTGGCCCCAGGGGGTACGAGCAGTACTTC. The chain recombines TRBV6-1 with TRBJ2-7, with 7 bases identical to TRBD1. CDR3 size: 14 residues. V gave up 10 bases and J gave up 4 bases; unmatched junction bases: 13. Germline loops: CDR1 MNHNS, CDR2 SASEGT.

V usage is TRBV7-2 and J usage is TRBJ1-2, with 9 bases matching TRBD1. V lost 5 bases and J lost 2; bases outside the gene matches: 6. This CDR3 has 15 amino acids. Germline CDR1 reads SGHTA; CDR2 reads FQGNSA. DNA of the CDR3: TGTGCCAGCAGCGCCACAGGGGGCAGCAACTATGGCTACACCTTC. Residues: CASSATGGSNYGYTF. The complete variable domain, with remaining parts taken from reference TRBV7-2 and TRBJ1-2, reads GAGVSQSPSNKVTEKGKDVELRCDPISGHTALYWYRQSLGQGLEFLIYFQGNSAPDKSGLPSDRFSAERTGGSVSTLTIQRTQQEDSAVYLCASSATGGSNYGYTFGSGTRLTVV.